These 11 T cell receptor beta chains came from one sample sequenced in a study of blood T cell repertoires in COVID-19. The method was immunoSEQ multiplex PCR; TCRdb's version includes in-frame clones alone and lacks a portion of them. The table shows about 180,000 clones, with roughly 85% occurring only once. Sequencing input: peripheral blood. These receptor sequences come from a woman in her 70s with acute or convalescent COVID-19.

In DNA form, the CDR3 reads TGTGCCAGTAGATCCTCACCGGGACTAGCTTTTCCCACCGGGGAGCTGTTTTTT. This sequence encodes CASRSSPGLAFPTGELFF. This chain uses TRBV19 with TRBJ2-2; 9 bases agree with TRBD2. The germline gives CDR1 LNHDA, CDR2 SQIVND (reference sequence). This CDR3 has 18 residues. The J segment lost 4 bases and the V segment lost 6 bases, leaving 15 bases of the junction unmatched. The full variable domain, completed using reference TRBV19 and TRBJ2-2, is DGGITQSPKYLFRKEGQNVTLSCEQNLNHDAMYWYRQDPGQGLRLIYYSQIVNDFQKGDIAEGYSVSREKKESFPLTVTSAQKNPTAFYLCASRSSPGLAFPTGELFFGEGSRLTVL.

V gene TRBV6-1 combines with J gene TRBJ1-1; D not certain. CDR3 length equals 12 residues. V shed 3 bases and J shed 7 bases, with 9 bases lying between them. Germline values: CDR1 MNHNS, CDR2 SASEGT. The CDR3 nucleotides read TGTGCCAGCAGTGAGAGGCGGTTTGAAGCTTTCTTT. It codes for CASSERRFEAFF.

The V gene is TRBV5-1, the J gene TRBJ2-1; 7 positions match TRBD2. V dropped 0 bases and J dropped 5; count of bases not matched to a gene: 5. The germline CDR1 and CDR2 sequences are SGHRS and YFSETQ. The length of the CDR3 is 15 residues. DNA of the CDR3: TGCGCCAGCAGCTTGGAAGTAGCGGGTCACAATGAGCAGTTCTTC. Its protein product is CASSLEVAGHNEQFF.

The CDR3: CASRGQRNDGTTNEKLFF. CDR3 in DNA: TGCGCCAGCAGGGGACAGAGGAACGACGGAACAACTAATGAAAAACTGTTTTTT. The chain uses TRBV4-1 and TRBJ1-4; 7 bases fit TRBD1. The CDR3 runs 18 residues. Germline values: CDR1 MGHRA, CDR2 YSYEKL. After removal of 6 bases from V and 0 bases from J, the junction contained 13 bases not matched to a gene.

This clone was seen more than once but under ten times. V gene TRBV9 combines with J gene TRBJ2-5, with 11 bases identical to TRBD2. J gave up 5 bases and V 4 bases, and 7 bases lay outside the gene matches. This CDR3 is 15 amino acids long. Germline V CDR1 and CDR2: SGDLS, YYNGEE. CDR3 region: CASSMTSGTEETQYF. The CDR3 DNA is TGTGCCAGCAGCATGACTAGCGGGACTGAGGAGACCCAGTACTTC.

The chain combines TRBV3-1 (or the pseudogene TRBV3-2) with TRBJ1-4; D is ambiguous. CDR1 LGHDT and CDR2 YNNKEL come from the germline V gene (reference sequence). V lost 3 bases to trimming and J lost 7 bases, with 24 bases between them. The CDR3 consists of 18 residues. The CDR3 reads CASSQSPKRLSGGEKLFF. CDR3 bases: TGTGCCAGCAGCCAGAGTCCGAAGAGACTCTCCGGCGGTGAAAAACTGTTTTTT.

The CDR3 DNA is TGCAGCGTCGGACAGAGTAATCAGCCCCAGCATTTT. It specifies CSVGQSNQPQHF. V and J are TRBV29-1 and TRBJ1-5, with D tentatively TRBD1 (6 bases). CDR1 and CDR2 (germline): SQVTM, ANQGSEA. The CDR3 length is 12 residues. The V and J ends lost 6 bases and 4 bases respectively, with 10 bases between them.

The chain is built from TRBV7-7 and TRBJ1-3, with TRBD1 matching over 8 bases. This CDR3 comprises 17 residues. The V gene end was trimmed by 4 bases and the J gene end by 2 bases; junction bases not matched to a gene: 10. Germline V gene sequence: CDR1 SSHAT, CDR2 FNYEAQ (reference sequence). The CDR3: CASSSLTGEVTGNTIYF. CDR3 bases: TGTGCCAGCAGCTCTCTGACAGGGGAAGTGACTGGAAACACCATATATTTT.

The J gene is TRBJ2-3, the V gene TRBV14; weak D call: TRBD1 (6 bases). Trimming took off 1 base at V and 5 bases at J, with 19 bases between the two ends. Germline V lookup: CDR1 SGHDN, CDR2 FVKESK. This CDR3 has 17 residues. The CDR3 protein is CASSQGRQARWVDTQYF. CDR3 coding DNA: TGTGCCAGCAGCCAAGGAAGACAGGCGCGATGGGTAGATACGCAGTATTTT.

This sequence joins TRBV6-5 and TRBJ1-6; 9 bases are a match to TRBD1. The CDR3 loop spans 15 amino acids. Germline V CDR1 and CDR2: MNHEY, SVGAGI. V shed 2 bases and J 10 bases; nucleotides not matched to a gene: 6. The CDR3 loop reads CASSYLRTGGSPLHF. The CDR3 DNA sequence: TGTGCCAGCAGTTACCTCCGAACAGGGGGCTCACCCCTCCACTTT.

The genes are TRBV6-1 and TRBJ1-2, with 7 bases aligning to TRBD1. The V gene's germline CDR1 is MNHNS and CDR2 SASEGT. The CDR3 consists of 12 residues. Unmatched junction bases numbered 6, after V lost 6 bases and J lost 8 bases. In nucleotides, the CDR3 is TGTGCCAGCAGAGTGGACAGGTACGGCTACACCTTC. Translating it yields CASRVDRYGYTF.